This TCR beta chain was sequenced for a study of PD-1 blockade in classical Hodgkin lymphoma. Study findings and constraints: With respect to the repertoire differences, their causes, possibly disease activity or prior therapy, remain undefined.

Clones were sequenced by immunoSEQ multiplex PCR, and TCRdb holds only the in-frame ones, with some missing. The sample consists of tens of thousands of clones, 60% to 85% of them appearing once. In every patient, relapse followed autologous stem cell transplantation, while exposure to brentuximab vedotin differed. Turning to this clone: Its antigen is not known.

The sequencing here drew on peripheral blood mononuclear cells (PBMCs), taken before the second cycle of nivolumab. The source of this sequence is a human donor with classical Hodgkin lymphoma.

The chain's CDR3 is CASSGLPLLGYEQYF. The CDR3 coding sequence is TGTGCCAGCAGCGGCCTTCCTCTACTTGGCTACGAGCAGTACTTC. This rearrangement joins TRBV7-8 to TRBJ2-7; D remains ambiguous. The CDR3 is 15 amino acids. CDR1 is SGHVS and CDR2 is FQNEAQ in the germline V gene. The V and J ends lost 5 bases and 3 bases respectively, with 17 bases between them.